What follows are 20 T cell receptor beta chains derived from one specimen sequenced in a study of cytomegalovirus exposure and HLA in healthy donors. In the PCR, 60 Vbeta and 13 Jbeta primers were used. Only in-frame clones appear in the TCRdb table, and some are missing; sequencing was by immunoSEQ multiplex PCR. The sample yields about 190,000 clones, about four fifths seen once. Sequenced: PBMCs. The receptors originated from a male donor in good health and CMV-seronegative.

The chain links TRBV5-1 to TRBJ2-7; a weak D match, TRBD2 (6 bases). Germline CDR1 SGHRS, CDR2 YFSETQ. This CDR3 region has 15 residues. The V end lost 4 bases, the J end lost 6 bases, and 20 bases lay between the germline ends. The DNA of the CDR3 is TGCGCCAGCAGCCCGGCGGGGATTCCTCCGGGCGAGCAGTACTTC. Its translation: CASSPAGIPPGEQYF. The full variable domain, rest sourced from reference TRBV5-1 and TRBJ2-7, is KAGVTQTPRYLIKTRGQQVTLSCSPISGHRSVSWYQQTPGQGLQFLFEYFSETQRNKGNFPGRFSGRQFSNSRSEMNVSTLELGDSALYLCASSPAGIPPGEQYFGPGTRLTVT.

Only a few counts were recorded for this clone. The chain links TRBV6-6 to TRBJ1-4; 7 nucleotides line up with TRBD1. Germline CDR1 reads MNHNY; CDR2 reads SVGAGI (reference sequence). With V trimmed by 4 bases and J by 8 bases, 13 bases remained unmatched. The CDR3 totals 16 residues. The CDR3 here is CASSFLPSDRREKLFF. The CDR3 DNA reads as TGTGCCAGCAGTTTCCTACCATCGGACAGGCGAGAAAAACTGTTTTTT.

This chain uses TRBV27 with TRBJ2-1, with TRBD2 matching 9 bases. Germline V lookup: CDR1 MNHEY, CDR2 SMNVEV (reference sequence). This CDR3 is built from 14 residues. V dropped 2 bases and J dropped 4; count of bases not matched to a gene: 0. The CDR3: CASSLLAGYNEQFF. The CDR3 region has the DNA TGTGCCAGCAGTTTACTAGCGGGATACAATGAGCAGTTCTTC.

The rearrangement links TRBV23-1 to TRBJ2-2, with 8 bases identical to TRBD1. TRBV23-1 is classed as an ORF, of uncertain function. This CDR3 comprises 15 residues. J gave up 6 bases and V 6 bases, and 9 bases lay outside the gene matches. The CDR3 loop is CASSMDRVSSGELFF. CDR3 sequence (DNA): TGCGCCAGCAGCATGGACAGGGTCTCTTCCGGGGAGCTGTTTTTT.

The V call is TRBV18, the J call TRBJ2-6; 8 nucleotides align to TRBD1. The CDR3 is 18 residues long. Germline V lookup: CDR1 KGHSH, CDR2 LQKENI. The V gene end was trimmed by 2 bases and the J gene end by 4 bases; junction bases not matched to a gene: 10. CDR3 amino acids: CASSPGAGGGTGANVLTF. The CDR3 DNA sequence: TGTGCCAGCTCACCAGGGGCAGGGGGCGGCACGGGGGCCAACGTCCTGACTTTC. Full variable domain (missing parts from reference TRBV18 and TRBJ2-6): NAGVMQNPRHLVRRRGQEARLRCSPMKGHSHVYWYRQLPEEGLKFMVYLQKENIIDESGMPKERFSAEFPKEGPSILRIQQVVRGDSAAYFCASSPGAGGGTGANVLTFGAGSRLTVL.

This clone was seen once. The V call is TRBV10-3, the J call TRBJ1-5, with D possibly matching TRBD1 (6 bases). This CDR3 contains 16 residues. The V end lost 0 bases, the J end lost 1 base, and 10 bases lay between the germline ends. CDR1 and CDR2 from the germline V gene are ENHRY and SYGVKD. This CDR3 reads CAISESTGGSNQPQHF. In nucleotides, the CDR3 is TGTGCCATCAGTGAGTCGACAGGCGGGAGCAATCAGCCCCAGCATTTT.

This clone has only one observation. This chain connects TRBV27 to TRBJ2-3; D gene ambiguous. Germline CDR1 and CDR2: MNHEY and SMNVEV (reference sequence). V lost 2 bases to trimming and J lost 6 bases, with 9 bases between them. The CDR3 spans 13 residues. CDR3 sequence: CASSLNFGDTQYF. The CDR3 nucleotides are TGTGCCAGCAGTTTAAACTTTGGTGATACGCAGTATTTT.

This chain uses TRBV13 with TRBJ2-7; 15 nucleotides agree with TRBD2. The length of the CDR3 is 18 residues. Looked up from germline, CDR1 is PRHDT and CDR2 is FYEKMQ (reference sequence). The V and J ends lost 5 bases and 5 bases, in that order; junction bases with no gene match: 13. The CDR3 spells CASSIRTSGGASPHEQYF. Written as DNA, the CDR3 is TGTGCCAGCAGCATCAGGACTAGCGGGGGGGCCTCCCCTCACGAGCAGTACTTC.

The rearrangement uses TRBV28 and TRBJ2-1; 13 bases fit TRBD2. This CDR3 contains 15 residues. V lost 3 bases to trimming and J lost 10 bases; unmatched junction nucleotides: 6. Germline V gene lookup returns CDR1 MDHEN and CDR2 SYDVKM. CDR3 loop: CASSFSLAGGWEQFF. The CDR3 nucleotides are TGTGCCAGCAGTTTTTCACTAGCGGGGGGGTGGGAGCAGTTCTTC.

The V gene is TRBV5-1, the J gene TRBJ2-5; 14 positions agree with TRBD2. This CDR3 is 14 amino acids long. The germline gives CDR1 SGHRS, CDR2 YFSETQ. The J segment lost 2 bases and the V segment lost 7 bases, leaving 1 base of the junction unmatched. The CDR3 DNA follows: TGCGCCAGCGGACTAGCGGGAGGACAAGAGACCCAGTACTTC. It translates to CASGLAGGQETQYF. The full variable domain, rest sourced from reference TRBV5-1 and TRBJ2-5, is KAGVTQTPRYLIKTRGQQVTLSCSPISGHRSVSWYQQTPGQGLQFLFEYFSETQRNKGNFPGRFSGRQFSNSRSEMNVSTLELGDSALYLCASGLAGGQETQYFGPGTRLLVL.

This sequence joins TRBV28 and TRBJ2-7; TRBD1 is a possible D gene (5 bases). The CDR3 length is 18 residues. The V gene lost 3 bases and the J gene lost 0 bases, with 21 bases spanning the gap. Germline V gene sequence: CDR1 MDHEN, CDR2 SYDVKM. Here the CDR3 DNA reads TGTGCCAGCAGTTTGGACCAGGGCCAGAAGGTCAGCTCCTACGAGCAGTACTTC. It is translated as CASSLDQGQKVSSYEQYF.

The chain links TRBV19 to TRBJ2-1; D remains ambiguous. Germline V CDR1 and CDR2: LNHDA, SQIVND (reference sequence). The length of the CDR3 is 14 residues. V was shortened by 4 bases and J by 8 bases, with 15 bases between the two germline ends. The CDR3 bases are TGTGCCAGTAGTACCTCTAGTAGTCGATATGAGCAGTTCTTC. Its protein is CASSTSSSRYEQFF.

This clone came up once. The rearrangement joins TRBV4-2 to TRBJ2-7; 8 nucleotides line up with TRBD2. With V trimmed by 1 base and J by 3 bases, 5 bases remained unmatched. The CDR3 consists of 15 residues. CDR1 and CDR2 (germline): LGHNA, YNFKEQ. The CDR3 is CASSQGAGVGYEQYF. CDR3 nucleotides: TGTGCCAGCAGCCAAGGAGCGGGAGTCGGCTACGAGCAGTACTTC.

This clone was observed a few times. The CDR3 bases are TGCGCCAGCAGCCAAGAAAATCGGCAGGGAACTGAAGCTTTCTTT. This codes for CASSQENRQGTEAFF. The V and J genes are TRBV4-1 and TRBJ1-1, with D possibly matching TRBD1 (5 bases). With 0 bases removed from V and 5 bases from J, the gap between germline ends came to 13 bases. Per the germline V gene, CDR1 is MGHRA and CDR2 is YSYEKL. The CDR3 totals 15 residues.

The gene calls are TRBV5-1 and TRBJ2-5; D may be TRBD2 (7 bases). The CDR3 extends over 17 amino acids. Trimming stripped 4 bases from V and 5 bases from J, with 24 bases between. Per germline, CDR1 SGHRS and CDR2 YFSETQ. In nucleotides, the CDR3 is TGCGCCAGCAGCCCGGCGGGTTGGGGGCGGGAGTCGGAGACCCAGTACTTC. It specifies CASSPAGWGRESETQYF.

The chain uses TRBV5-5 and TRBJ2-1; D remains unclear. The V end lost 4 bases, the J end lost 5 bases, and 7 bases lay between the germline ends. The germline V gene encodes CDR1 SGHKS and CDR2 YYEKEE (reference sequence). The CDR3 totals 12 residues. The CDR3 spells CASSAANNEQFF. CDR3 nucleotides: TGTGCCAGCAGCGCGGCGAACAATGAGCAGTTCTTC.

The V gene is TRBV5-4, the J gene TRBJ2-3; 12 bases match TRBD2. With V trimmed by 7 bases and J by 0 bases, 15 bases remained unmatched. The CDR3 runs 19 residues. Germline V gene data show CDR1 as SGHNT and CDR2 as YYREEE (reference sequence). CDR3: CASALKRTSGTTSTDTQYF. The CDR3 DNA reads TGTGCCAGCGCACTTAAACGGACTAGCGGGACTACTAGCACAGATACGCAGTATTTT.

The DNA for the CDR3 is TGTGCCATCAGTGAGTCCCGTGCCTACAATGAGCAGTTCTTC. It specifies CAISESRAYNEQFF. The chain couples TRBV10-3 to TRBJ2-1; D call uncertain. V was shortened by 0 bases and J by 2 bases, with 5 bases between the two germline ends. The germline gives CDR1 ENHRY, CDR2 SYGVKD. This CDR3 has 14 amino acids.

This chain links TRBV4-3 with TRBJ1-1; D is uncertain. The germline gives CDR1 LGHNA, CDR2 YSLEER. The CDR3 is 13 amino acids. V was shortened by 2 bases and J by 2 bases, with 6 bases between the two germline ends. In DNA, the CDR3 is TGCGCCAGCAGCCAATTGAGTAACACTGAAGCTTTCTTT. This sequence encodes CASSQLSNTEAFF.

This chain links TRBV5-4 with TRBJ2-5; 9 bases are a match to TRBD2. This CDR3 has 15 amino acids. The trim removed 0 bases at V and 3 bases at J, leaving 3 bases unmatched. Germline CDR1 reads SGHNT; CDR2 reads YYREEE (reference sequence). The CDR3 here is CASSLGAGGEETQYF. The CDR3 nucleotides read TGTGCCAGCAGCTTGGGGGCGGGGGGGGAAGAGACCCAGTACTTC.